This TCR beta chain was observed in a study of identical twins. A universal primer site arose from template switching, and cDNA bore unique molecular identifiers. MiXCR, run by TCRdb on the 5' RACE reads, gives a single entry per CDR3 protein. The sample records some 1,600,000 distinct CDR3 sequences, less than 40% being singletons. Study observations and caveats: Weaker excess twin sharing was observed in beta out-of-frame sequences. The study found excess low generation probability among twin-shared out-of-frame alpha sequences.

The sample holds a few counts of this clonotype. What it binds is not known. With no exceptions, donors were healthy Caucasians. Sequencing used cord blood. The TCR sequence derives from a newborn girl in good health.

CDR3 sequence: CSADEGREDTQYF. Here the CDR3 DNA reads TGCAGTGCTGACGAAGGACGGGAGGATACGCAGTATTTT. The V gene is TRBV20-1, the J gene TRBJ2-3; D is perhaps TRBD2 (6 bases). The V end lost 5 bases, the J end lost 6 bases, and 15 bases lay between the germline ends. The CDR3 consists of 13 residues. Germline V gene sequence: CDR1 DFQATT, CDR2 SNEGSKA (reference sequence).